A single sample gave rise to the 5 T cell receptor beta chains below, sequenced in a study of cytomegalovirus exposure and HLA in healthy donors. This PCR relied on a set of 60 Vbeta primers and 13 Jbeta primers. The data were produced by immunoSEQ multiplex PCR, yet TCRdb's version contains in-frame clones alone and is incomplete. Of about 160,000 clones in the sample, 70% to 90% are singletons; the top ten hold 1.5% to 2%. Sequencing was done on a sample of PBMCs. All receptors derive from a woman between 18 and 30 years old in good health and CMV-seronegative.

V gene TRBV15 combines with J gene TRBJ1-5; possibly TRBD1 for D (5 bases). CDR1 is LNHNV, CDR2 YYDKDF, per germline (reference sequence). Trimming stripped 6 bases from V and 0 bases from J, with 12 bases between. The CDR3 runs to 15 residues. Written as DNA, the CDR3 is TGTGCCACCAGACTACAGGAAAATAGCAATCAGCCCCAGCATTTT. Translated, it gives CATRLQENSNQPQHF.

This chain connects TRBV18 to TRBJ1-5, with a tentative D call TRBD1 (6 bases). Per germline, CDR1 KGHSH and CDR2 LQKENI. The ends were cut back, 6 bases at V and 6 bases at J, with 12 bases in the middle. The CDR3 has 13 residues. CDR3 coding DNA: TGTGCCAGCTCCCTTACAGGGTCTCAGCCCCAGCATTTT. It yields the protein CASSLTGSQPQHF.

The CDR3 DNA follows: TGTGCCAGCAGTACAGAACACACCGGGGAGCTGTTTTTT. Translating gives CASSTEHTGELFF. This chain joins TRBV2 and TRBJ2-2; D unclear. The germline V gene has CDR1 SNHLY and CDR2 FYNNEI. The CDR3 runs to 13 residues. Between the trimmed V and J ends, which lost 5 bases and 3 bases, there was a span of 7 bases. Variable domain in full (rest from reference TRBV2 and TRBJ2-2): EPEVTQTPSHQVTQMGQEVILRCVPISNHLYFYWYRQILGQKVEFLVSFYNNEISEKSEIFDDQFSVERPDGSNFTLKIRSTKLEDSAMYFCASSTEHTGELFFGEGSRLTVL.

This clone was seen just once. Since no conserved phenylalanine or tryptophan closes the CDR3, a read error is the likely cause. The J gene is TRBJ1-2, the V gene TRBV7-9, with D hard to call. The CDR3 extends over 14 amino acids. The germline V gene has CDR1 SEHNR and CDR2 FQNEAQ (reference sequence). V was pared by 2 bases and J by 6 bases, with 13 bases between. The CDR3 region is CASSLLGSSDGYTL. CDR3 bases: TGTGCCAGCAGCTTATTGGGCAGTTCGGATGGCTACACCCTC.

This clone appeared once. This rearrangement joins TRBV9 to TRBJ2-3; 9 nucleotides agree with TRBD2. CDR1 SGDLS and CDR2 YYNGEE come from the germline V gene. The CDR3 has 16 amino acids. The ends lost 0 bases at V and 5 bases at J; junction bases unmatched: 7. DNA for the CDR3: TGTGCCAGCAGCGTAGGGGGCGGGGGGGCTGGAGATACGCAGTATTTT. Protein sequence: CASSVGGGGAGDTQYF.